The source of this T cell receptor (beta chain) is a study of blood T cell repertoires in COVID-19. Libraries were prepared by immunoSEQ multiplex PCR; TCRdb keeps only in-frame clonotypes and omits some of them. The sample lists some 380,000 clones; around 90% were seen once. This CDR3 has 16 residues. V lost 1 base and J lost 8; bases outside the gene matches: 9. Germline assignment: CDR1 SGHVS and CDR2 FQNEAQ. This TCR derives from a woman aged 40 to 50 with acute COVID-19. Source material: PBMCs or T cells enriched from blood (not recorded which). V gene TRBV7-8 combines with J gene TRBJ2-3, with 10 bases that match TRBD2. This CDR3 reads CASSLDNSGGEVTQYF. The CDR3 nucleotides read TGTGCCAGCAGCTTAGATAACAGCGGGGGGGAGGTTACGCAGTATTTT.